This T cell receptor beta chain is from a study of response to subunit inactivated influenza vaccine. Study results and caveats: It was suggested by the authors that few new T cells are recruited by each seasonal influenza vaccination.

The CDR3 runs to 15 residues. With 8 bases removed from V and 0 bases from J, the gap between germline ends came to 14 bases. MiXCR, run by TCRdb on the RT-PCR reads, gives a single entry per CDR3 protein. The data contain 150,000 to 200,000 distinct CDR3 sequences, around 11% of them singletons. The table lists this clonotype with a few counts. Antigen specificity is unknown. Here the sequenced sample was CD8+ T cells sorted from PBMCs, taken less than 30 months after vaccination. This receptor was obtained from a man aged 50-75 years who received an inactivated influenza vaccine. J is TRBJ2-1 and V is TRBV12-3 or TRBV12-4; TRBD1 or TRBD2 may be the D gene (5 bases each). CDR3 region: CASCFGASSYNEQFF. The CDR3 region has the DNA TGTGCCAGCTGCTTCGGGGCGAGCTCCTACAATGAGCAGTTCTTC.